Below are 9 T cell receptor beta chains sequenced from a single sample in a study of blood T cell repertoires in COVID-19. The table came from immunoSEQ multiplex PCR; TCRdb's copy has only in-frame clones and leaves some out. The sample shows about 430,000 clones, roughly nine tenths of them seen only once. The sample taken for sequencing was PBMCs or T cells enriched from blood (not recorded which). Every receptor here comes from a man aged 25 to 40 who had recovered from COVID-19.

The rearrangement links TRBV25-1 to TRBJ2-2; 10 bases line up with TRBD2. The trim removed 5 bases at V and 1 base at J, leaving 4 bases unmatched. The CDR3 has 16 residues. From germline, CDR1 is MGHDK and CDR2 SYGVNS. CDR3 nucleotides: TGTGCCAGCAGTCCCCTAGCGGGAGTGAACACCGGGGAGCTGTTTTTT. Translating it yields CASSPLAGVNTGELFF. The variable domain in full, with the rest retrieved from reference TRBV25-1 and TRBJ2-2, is EADIYQTPRYLVIGTGKKITLECSQTMGHDKMYWYQQDPGMELHLIHYSYGVNSTEKGDLSSESTVSRIRTEHFPLTLESARPSHTSQYLCASSPLAGVNTGELFFGEGSRLTVL.

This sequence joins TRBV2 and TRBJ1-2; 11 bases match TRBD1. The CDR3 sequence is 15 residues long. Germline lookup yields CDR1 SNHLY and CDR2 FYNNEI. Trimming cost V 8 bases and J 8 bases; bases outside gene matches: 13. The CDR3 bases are TGTGCCAGCTGTGGGAGGACAGGGGGCGCGGGGGGCTACACCTTC. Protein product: CASCGRTGGAGGYTF. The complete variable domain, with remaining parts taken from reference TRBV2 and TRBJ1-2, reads EPEVTQTPSHQVTQMGQEVILRCVPISNHLYFYWYRQILGQKVEFLVSFYNNEISEKSEIFDDQFSVERPDGSNFTLKIRSTKLEDSAMYFCASCGRTGGAGGYTFGSGTRLTVV.

This chain's CDR3 is CASSYRGPTEAFF. CDR3 nucleotides: TGTGCCAGCAGTTACAGGGGGCCGACTGAAGCTTTCTTT. The V call is TRBV6-5, the J call TRBJ1-1; 7 nucleotides line up with TRBD1. Germline CDR1 reads MNHEY; CDR2 reads SVGAGI. Losses at the gene ends were 2 bases for V and 5 bases for J; bases not matched to a gene: 2. The CDR3 contains 13 residues.

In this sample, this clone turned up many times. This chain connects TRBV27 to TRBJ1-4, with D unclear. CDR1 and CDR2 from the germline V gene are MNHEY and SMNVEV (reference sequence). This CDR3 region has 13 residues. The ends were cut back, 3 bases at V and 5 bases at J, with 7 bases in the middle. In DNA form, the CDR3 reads TGTGCCAGCAGTTTGTGGCAGAATGAAAAACTGTTTTTT. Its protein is CASSLWQNEKLFF.

The CDR3 loop reads CASSQTGTGGDTEAFF. CDR3 nucleotide sequence: TGCGCCAGCAGCCAGACCGGGACAGGGGGTGACACTGAAGCTTTCTTT. The J gene is TRBJ1-1, the V gene TRBV5-1; TRBD1 matches at 11 bases. The CDR3 has 16 amino acids. The germline V gene has CDR1 SGHRS and CDR2 YFSETQ. Trimming removed 4 bases from V and 3 bases from J; junction bases left unmatched: 8.

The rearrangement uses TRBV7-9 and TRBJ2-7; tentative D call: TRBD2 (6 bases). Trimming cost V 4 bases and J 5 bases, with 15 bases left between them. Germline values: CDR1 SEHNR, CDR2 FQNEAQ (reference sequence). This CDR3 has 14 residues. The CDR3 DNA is TGTGCCAGCAGCTGGGGACTCACCAGCGACGAGCAGTACTTC. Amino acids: CASSWGLTSDEQYF.

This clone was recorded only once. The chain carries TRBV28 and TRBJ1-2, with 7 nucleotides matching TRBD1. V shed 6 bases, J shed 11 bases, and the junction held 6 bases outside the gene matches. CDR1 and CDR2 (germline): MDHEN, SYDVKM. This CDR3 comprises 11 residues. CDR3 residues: CASSSGTVYTF. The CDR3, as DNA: TGTGCCAGCAGCTCCGGGACAGTTTACACCTTC.

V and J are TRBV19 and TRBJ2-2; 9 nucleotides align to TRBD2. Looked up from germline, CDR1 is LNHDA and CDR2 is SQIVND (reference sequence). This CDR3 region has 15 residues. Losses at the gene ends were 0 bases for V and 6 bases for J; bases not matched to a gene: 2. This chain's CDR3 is CASSIEAGGPGELFF. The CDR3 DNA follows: TGTGCCAGTAGTATAGAGGCGGGAGGGCCCGGGGAGCTGTTTTTT.

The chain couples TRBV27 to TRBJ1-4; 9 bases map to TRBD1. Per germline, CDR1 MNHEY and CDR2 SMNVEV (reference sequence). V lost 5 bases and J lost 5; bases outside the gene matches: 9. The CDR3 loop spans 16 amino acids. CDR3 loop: CASSPYPGTGNEKLFF. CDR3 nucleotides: TGTGCCAGCAGTCCTTACCCCGGGACAGGGAATGAAAAACTGTTTTTT. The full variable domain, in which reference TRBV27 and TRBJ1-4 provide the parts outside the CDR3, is EAQVTQNPRYLITVTGKKLTVTCSQNMNHEYMSWYRQDPGLGLRQIYYSMNVEVTDKGDVPEGYKVSRKEKRNFPLILESPSPNQTSLYFCASSPYPGTGNEKLFFGSGTQLSVL.